This T cell receptor (beta chain) was recovered during a study of control samples from healthy donors and cancer patients. Produced via immunoSEQ multiplex PCR; TCRdb's table is partial and in-frame only. In the table there are 70,000 to 90,000 clones, about 94% of which are singletons. The germline V and J ends were trimmed by 1 base and 6 bases, with 9 bases remaining between them. Per germline, CDR1 LGHDT and CDR2 YNNKEL (reference sequence). The CDR3 totals 13 residues. The clonotype comes from a woman under 30 in good health. The sequenced material came from blood. V is TRBV3-1 (or the pseudogene TRBV3-2) and J is TRBJ1-1; a possible D gene is TRBD1 (5 bases). The CDR3 nucleotides are TGTGCCAGCAGCCAAGTCGCAGGGTCTGAAGCTTTCTTT. This translates into CASSQVAGSEAFF.